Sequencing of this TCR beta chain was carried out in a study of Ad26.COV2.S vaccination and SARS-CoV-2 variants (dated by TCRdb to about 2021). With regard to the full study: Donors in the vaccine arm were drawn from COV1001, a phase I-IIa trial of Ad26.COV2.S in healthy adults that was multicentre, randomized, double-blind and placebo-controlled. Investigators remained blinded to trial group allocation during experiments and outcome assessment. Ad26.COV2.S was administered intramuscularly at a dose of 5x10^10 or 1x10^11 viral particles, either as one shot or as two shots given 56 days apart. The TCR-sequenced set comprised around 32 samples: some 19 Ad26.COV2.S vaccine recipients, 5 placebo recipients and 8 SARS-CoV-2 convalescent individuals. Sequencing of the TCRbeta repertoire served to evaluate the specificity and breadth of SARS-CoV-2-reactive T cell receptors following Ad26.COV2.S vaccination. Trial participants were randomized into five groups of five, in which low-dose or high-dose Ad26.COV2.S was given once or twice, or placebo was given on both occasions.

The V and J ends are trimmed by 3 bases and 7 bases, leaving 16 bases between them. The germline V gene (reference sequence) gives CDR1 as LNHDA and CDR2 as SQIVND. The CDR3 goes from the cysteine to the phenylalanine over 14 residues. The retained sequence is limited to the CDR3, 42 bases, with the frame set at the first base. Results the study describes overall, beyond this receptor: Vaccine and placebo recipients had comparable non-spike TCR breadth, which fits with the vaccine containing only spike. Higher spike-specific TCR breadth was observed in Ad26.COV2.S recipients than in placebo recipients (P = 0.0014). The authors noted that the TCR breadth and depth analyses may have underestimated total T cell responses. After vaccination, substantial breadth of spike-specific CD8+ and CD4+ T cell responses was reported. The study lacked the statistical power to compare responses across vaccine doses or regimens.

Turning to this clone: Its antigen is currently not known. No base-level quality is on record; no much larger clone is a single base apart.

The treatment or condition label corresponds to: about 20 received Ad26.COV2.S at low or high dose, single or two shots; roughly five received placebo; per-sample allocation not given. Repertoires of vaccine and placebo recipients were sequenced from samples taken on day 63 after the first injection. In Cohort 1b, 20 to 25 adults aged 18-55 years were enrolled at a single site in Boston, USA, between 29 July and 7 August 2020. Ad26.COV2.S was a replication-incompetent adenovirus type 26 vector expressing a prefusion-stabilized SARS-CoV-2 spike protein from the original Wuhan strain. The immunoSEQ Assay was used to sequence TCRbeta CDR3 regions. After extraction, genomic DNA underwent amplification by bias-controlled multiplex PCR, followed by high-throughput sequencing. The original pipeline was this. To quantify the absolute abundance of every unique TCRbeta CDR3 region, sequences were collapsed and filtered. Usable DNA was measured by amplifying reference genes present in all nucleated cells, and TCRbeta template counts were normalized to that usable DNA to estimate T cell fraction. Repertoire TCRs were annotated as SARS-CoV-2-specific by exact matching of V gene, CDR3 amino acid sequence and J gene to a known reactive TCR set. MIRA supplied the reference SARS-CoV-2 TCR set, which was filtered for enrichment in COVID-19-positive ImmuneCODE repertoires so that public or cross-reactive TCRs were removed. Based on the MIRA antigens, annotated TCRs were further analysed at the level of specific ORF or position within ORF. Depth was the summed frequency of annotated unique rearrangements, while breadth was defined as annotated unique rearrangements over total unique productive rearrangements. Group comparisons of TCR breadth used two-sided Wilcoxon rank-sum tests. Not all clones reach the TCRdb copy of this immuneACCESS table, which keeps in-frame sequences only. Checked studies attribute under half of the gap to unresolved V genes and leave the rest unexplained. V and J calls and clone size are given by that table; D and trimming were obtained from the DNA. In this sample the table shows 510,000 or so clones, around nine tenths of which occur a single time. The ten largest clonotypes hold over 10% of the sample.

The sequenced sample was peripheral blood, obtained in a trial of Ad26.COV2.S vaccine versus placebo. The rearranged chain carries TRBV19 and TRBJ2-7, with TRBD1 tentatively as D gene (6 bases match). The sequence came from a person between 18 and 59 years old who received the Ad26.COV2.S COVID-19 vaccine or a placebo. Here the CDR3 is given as CASSIGRGAVEQYF. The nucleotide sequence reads TGTGCCAGTAGTATCGGCAGGGGCGCAGTAGAGCAGTACTTC.